This T cell receptor (beta chain) was sequenced for a study of beta chain features in type 1 diabetes. Study-level findings and limits: When VDJ junctions were examined, type 1 diabetes patients showed fewer insertions and more deletions. Patients with Type 1 diabetes showed moderately but significantly shorter TCRB CDR3s in all four CD4+ subsets.

Expressed TCRB transcripts were sequenced after all isolated RNA was converted to cDNA. Produced via immunoSEQ multiplex PCR; TCRdb's table is partial and in-frame only. The data contain over 200,000 clones, under 13% of them singletons. Details on this clone: What it recognizes is unknown.

The authors sorted CD4+ naive, central memory, regulatory and stem cell-like memory cells via CD45RO/CCR7/CD25/CD127/CD95/CD27. The CDR3 contains 13 residues. V was trimmed by 0 bases and J by 4 bases, leaving 4 bases between them. Germline CDR1 SGDLS, CDR2 YYNGEE. Sequenced sample: naive CD4+ T cells from blood. The sequence came from a man aged 25 to 45 with type 1 diabetes. This chain connects TRBV9 to TRBJ2-2; D unclear. The CDR3 DNA is TGTGCCAGCAGCGTAGGTAGCACCGGGGAGCTGTTTTTT. The encoded protein is CASSVGSTGELFF.